This is a list of T cell receptor beta chains from one sample in a study of cytomegalovirus exposure and HLA in healthy donors. Assay used: immunoSEQ multiplex PCR; TCRdb lists only in-frame clones, some missing. The repertoire includes roughly 50,000 clones, about 81% of them detected once, and 6.8% sits in the top ten. Sequenced input: PBMCs. Every receptor here comes from a man aged 25-45 years in good health and CMV-seropositive. The CDR3 runs from the conserved cysteine through the conserved F or W. D genes are given only for firm matches. Rows may omit the clone size; those that give it use once, few, many or a size class.

D	V	size	J	CDR3	DNA
NA	TRBV7-3	NA	TRBJ2-7	CASSLTARYEQYF	TGTGCCAGCAGCTTAACGGCGAGGTACGAGCAGTACTTC
NA	TRBV4-1	NA	TRBJ1-2	CASSQTQLGLTLGYTF	TGCGCCAGCAGCCAGACCCAACTGGGACTTACTTTGGGCTACACCTTC
NA	TRBV4-3	few	TRBJ1-2	CASSSGRVSGYTF	TGCGCCAGCAGCTCGGGGAGGGTATCTGGCTACACCTTC
NA	TRBV28	once	TRBJ1-5	CASSLLRGYSNQPQHF	TGTGCCAGCAGTTTATTACGGGGATATAGCAATCAGCCCCAGCATTTT
NA	TRBV27	NA	TRBJ1-5	CARRLQGVSNQPQHF	TGTGCCAGGAGACTACAGGGAGTGAGCAATCAGCCCCAGCATTTT
NA	TRBV7-3	NA	TRBJ1-6	CASSLIGTPSSYNSPLHF	TGTGCCAGCAGCTTAATTGGGACACCTAGCTCCTATAATTCACCCCTCCACTTT
NA	TRBV29-1	NA	TRBJ1-1	CSTPGVGPAAFF	TGCAGCACCCCGGGGGTTGGGCCCGCGGCTTTCTTT
TRBD2	TRBV29-1	NA	TRBJ2-7	CSVELAGAVGEQYF	TGCAGCGTTGAACTAGCGGGGGCGGTCGGCGAGCAGTACTTC
TRBD2	TRBV28	NA	TRBJ2-3	CASIQVGGGTDTQYF	TGTGCCAGCATCCAAGTGGGGGGGGGCACAGATACGCAGTATTTT
TRBD2	TRBV6-1	few	TRBJ2-3	CASSEVAGGTDTQYF	TGTGCCAGCAGTGAAGTAGCGGGGGGCACAGATACGCAGTATTTT
NA	TRBV6-1	few	TRBJ1-1	CASRGGGRVAEAFF	TGTGCCAGCAGGGGCGGGGGGCGCGTAGCTGAAGCTTTCTTT
NA	TRBV14	NA	TRBJ2-1	CASSRANEQFF	TGTGCCAGCAGCCGGGCGAATGAGCAGTTCTTC
NA	TRBV19	NA	TRBJ2-5	CASSVQGQETQYF	TGTGCCAGTAGTGTACAGGGTCAAGAGACCCAGTACTTC
NA	TRBV4-3	NA	TRBJ2-7	CASSQTGSAREQYF	TGCGCCAGCAGCCAGACGGGGTCGGCTAGGGAGCAGTACTTC
NA	TRBV27	NA	TRBJ2-6	CASSAGTPYSGANVLTF	TGTGCCAGCAGTGCCGGGACACCTTACTCTGGGGCCAACGTCCTGACTTTC
TRBD2	TRBV14	few	TRBJ2-7	CASSQDWLAGRAYEQYF	TGTGCCAGCAGCCAAGATTGGCTAGCGGGGAGAGCCTACGAGCAGTACTTC
NA	TRBV4-3	NA	TRBJ1-2	CASSQDWEGLDYTF	TGCGCCAGCAGCCAAGATTGGGAGGGCTTGGACTACACCTTC
TRBD1	TRBV27	NA	TRBJ1-2	CASSFRQGTKGYTF	TGTGCCAGCAGTTTTCGACAGGGGACGAAAGGCTACACCTTC
NA	TRBV27	NA	TRBJ1-3	CASSNRGGGNTIYF	TGTGCCAGCAGTAACCGGGGTGGGGGAAACACCATATATTTT
NA	TRBV9	NA	TRBJ2-1	CASSAGEYNEQFF	TGTGCCAGCAGCGCCGGGGAATACAATGAGCAGTTCTTC
NA	TRBV5-1	few	TRBJ1-1	CASSLEAGMEAFF	TGCGCCAGCAGCTTGGAGGCGGGGATGGAAGCTTTCTTT
NA	TRBV10-1	NA	TRBJ1-1	CASSESPTENTEAFF	TGCGCCAGCAGTGAGTCCCCGACAGAGAACACTGAAGCTTTCTTT
TRBD1	TRBV28	NA	TRBJ1-6	CASSLSPGTGPFSPLHF	TGTGCCAGCAGTCTGTCTCCCGGGACAGGGCCGTTTTCACCCCTCCACTTT